This entry lists 11 T cell receptor beta chains sequenced from one sample in a study of blood T cell repertoires in COVID-19 (dated by TCRdb to 2020 to 2021). The library was produced with the immunoSEQ multiplex PCR assay. The clones in this table, taken by TCRdb from immuneACCESS, are in-frame only. Not every clone is retained; where verified, under half of the shortfall comes from an unresolved V gene, and the cause of the rest is unknown. Present in this sample are 45,000 to 65,000 clones, around 90% of which were seen just once. The top ten clonotypes cover approximately 7.8% of the sample. Input material: peripheral blood. The receptors here all came from a man aged 50-60 years with active COVID-19.

The rearrangement joins TRBV10-3 to TRBJ2-7; TRBD2 is a possible D gene (5 bases). Trimming took 4 bases from V and 3 from J, leaving 10 bases between them. The CDR3 contains 13 residues. Germline V lookup: CDR1 ENHRY, CDR2 SYGVKD. The CDR3 reads CAISVSRDYEQYF. The CDR3 nucleotides read TGTGCCATCAGTGTCTCACGGGACTACGAGCAGTACTTC.

The CDR3 DNA reads as TGTGCCAGCAGCTTGGCCTCACAGGGTGGATACGAGCAGTACTTC. Protein sequence: CASSLASQGGYEQYF. The chain combines TRBV5-4 with TRBJ2-7; the D gene is possibly TRBD1 (6 bases). Germline loops: CDR1 SGHNT, CDR2 YYREEE (reference sequence). Between the trimmed V and J ends, which lost 0 bases and 4 bases, there was a span of 14 bases. The CDR3 consists of 15 residues. The whole variable domain, filled in from reference TRBV5-4 and TRBJ2-7, reads ETGVTQSPTHLIKTRGQQVTLRCSSQSGHNTVSWYQQALGQGPQFIFQYYREEENGRGNFPPRFSGLQFPNYSSELNVNALELDDSALYLCASSLASQGGYEQYFGPGTRLTVT.

This chain joins TRBV5-6 and TRBJ2-3; D is unresolved. The CDR3 length is 15 residues. V was cut by 6 bases and J by 0 bases, with 14 bases left in between. Germline CDR1 SGHDT, CDR2 YYEEEE. DNA of the CDR3: TGTGCCAGCAACCGAGTGTACTCTAGCACAGATACGCAGTATTTT. Translating gives CASNRVYSSTDTQYF.

This chain uses TRBV28 with TRBJ1-2; TRBD1 aligns across 8 bases. The CDR3 sequence is 14 residues long. Germline V CDR1 and CDR2: MDHEN, SYDVKM. V lost 6 bases to trimming and J lost 8 bases; unmatched junction nucleotides: 11. The CDR3 region has the DNA TGTGCCAGCAGCCAATATGTAGACAGGGGCGGCTACACCTTC. The encoded protein is CASSQYVDRGGYTF.

This clone was counted once. The J gene is TRBJ2-7, the V gene TRBV2; TRBD1 is a possible D gene (6 bases). The germline V gene encodes CDR1 SNHLY and CDR2 FYNNEI. Trimming took off 6 bases at V and 2 bases at J, with 8 bases between the two ends. CDR3 length equals 12 residues. The CDR3 DNA is TGTGCCAGCAGGACAGGCCCCTACGAGCAGTACTTC. This encodes CASRTGPYEQYF.

The CDR3 DNA reads TGTGCCAGCAGTTTAGGCGTTCCAGGGCTCCAGGAGACCCAGTACTTC. It yields the protein CASSLGVPGLQETQYF. The chain is built from TRBV28 and TRBJ2-5; possible D gene TRBD1, 5 bases. The CDR3 spans 16 residues. The germline gives CDR1 MDHEN, CDR2 SYDVKM. With 2 bases removed from V and 5 bases from J, the gap between germline ends came to 18 bases.

Only a few counts were recorded for this clone. This chain links TRBV6-1 with TRBJ1-6; tentatively, D is TRBD1 (6 bases). This CDR3 comprises 13 residues. With 3 bases removed from V and 13 bases from J, the gap between germline ends came to 13 bases. The germline V gene has CDR1 MNHNS and CDR2 SASEGT. CDR3 nucleotide sequence: TGTGCCAGCAGTGAGGGACATTATCTTCCCCTCCACTTT. This encodes CASSEGHYLPLHF.

This chain links TRBV28 with TRBJ2-3; 7 bases align to TRBD1. CDR1 and CDR2 (germline): MDHEN, SYDVKM. V lost 6 bases and J lost 0; bases outside the gene matches: 12. This CDR3 region has 17 residues. CDR3 amino acids: CASSLTRTGPSTDTQYF. DNA of the CDR3: TGTGCCAGCAGCCTGACTCGGACAGGACCTAGCACAGATACGCAGTATTTT.

This chain connects TRBV4-3 to TRBJ2-2, with D possibly matching TRBD2 (7 bases). Germline values: CDR1 LGHNA, CDR2 YSLEER. CDR3 length equals 19 residues. V gave up 3 bases and J gave up 1 base, with 21 bases separating them. CDR3 sequence (DNA): TGCGCCAGCAGCCAGCCGGTGGGGGGGCTTGAGGTGAACACCGGGGAGCTGTTTTTT. Its protein product is CASSQPVGGLEVNTGELFF.

This chain joins TRBV6-2 or TRBV6-3 and TRBJ1-1; TRBD1 might be the D (6 bases). The CDR3 extends over 12 amino acids. Deletions cut 5 bases from V and 7 bases from J, with 11 bases between. The germline CDR1 and CDR2 sequences are MNHEY and SVGEGT. CDR3 sequence reads: CASSHGQLEAFF. DNA of the CDR3: TGTGCCAGCAGTCACGGACAGCTTGAAGCTTTCTTT.

CDR3 in DNA: TGTGCCAGCAGTTACGGGGCCAAATCCCCCGAGACCCAGTACTTC. Its translation: CASSYGAKSPETQYF. V and J are TRBV6-5 and TRBJ2-5, with D maybe TRBD1 (5 bases). Germline assignment: CDR1 MNHEY and CDR2 SVGAGI. The CDR3 runs 15 residues. V was trimmed by 2 bases and J by 5 bases, leaving 15 bases between them.